Detailed here is one TCR beta chain. RNA was extracted with the RNeasy kit, and a quantity of roughly 0.5 to 1 ug was reverse transcribed using random hexamers. An immunoSEQ multiplex PCR generated amplified TCR beta CDR3 products spanning 54 Vbeta and 13 Jbeta. TCRdb processed the immunoSEQ multiplex PCR reads anew with MiXCR; each CDR3 protein has one entry. Of some 160,000 distinct CDR3 sequences in the sample, 94% were seen once. This entry is derived from a study of CD8 T cells in Susac syndrome. TCR beta was sequenced from blood CD8+ and CD4+ T cells. The CD8+ and CD4+ T cells were negatively isolated, with the TEMRA cells enriched by FACS. The CDR3 extends over 12 amino acids. Per the germline V gene, CDR1 is SQVTM and CDR2 is ANQGSEA. Trimming cost V 2 bases and J 11 bases, with 15 bases left between them.

The chain recombines TRBV29-1 with TRBJ1-1; D is undetermined. Sequenced material: CD4+ T cells from PBMCs. The receptor was derived from a human donor with Susac syndrome. CDR3 sequence (DNA): TGCAGCGTTGAATCCGACACGGCCGAGGCTTTCTTT. Translation gives CSVESDTAEAFF. The full variable domain, completed using reference TRBV29-1 and TRBJ1-1, is SAVISQKPSRDICQRGTSLTIQCQVDSQVTMMFWYRQQPGQSLTLIATANQGSEATYESGFVIDKFPISRPNLTFSTLTVSNMSPEDSSIYLCSVESDTAEAFFGQGTRLTVV.